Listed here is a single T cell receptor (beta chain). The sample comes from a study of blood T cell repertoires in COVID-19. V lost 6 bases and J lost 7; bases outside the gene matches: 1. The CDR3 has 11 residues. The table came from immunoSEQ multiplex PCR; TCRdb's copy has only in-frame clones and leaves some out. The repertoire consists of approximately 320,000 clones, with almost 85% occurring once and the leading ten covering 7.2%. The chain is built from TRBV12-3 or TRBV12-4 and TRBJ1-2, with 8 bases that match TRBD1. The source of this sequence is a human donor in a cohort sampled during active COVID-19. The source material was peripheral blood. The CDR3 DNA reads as TGTGCCAGCAGCGACAGGGGTGGCTACACCTTC. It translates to CASSDRGGYTF.